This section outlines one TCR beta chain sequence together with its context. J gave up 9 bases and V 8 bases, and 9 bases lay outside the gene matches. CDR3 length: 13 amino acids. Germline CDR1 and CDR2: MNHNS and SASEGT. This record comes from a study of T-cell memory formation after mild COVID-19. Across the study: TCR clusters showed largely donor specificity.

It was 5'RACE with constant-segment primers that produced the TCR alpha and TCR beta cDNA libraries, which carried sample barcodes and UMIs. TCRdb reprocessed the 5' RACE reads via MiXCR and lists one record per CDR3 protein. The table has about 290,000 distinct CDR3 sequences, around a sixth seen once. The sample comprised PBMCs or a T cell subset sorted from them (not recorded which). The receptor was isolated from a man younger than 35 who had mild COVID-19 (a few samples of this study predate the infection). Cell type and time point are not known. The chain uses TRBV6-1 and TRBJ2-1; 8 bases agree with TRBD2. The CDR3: CASSQRGLGEQFF. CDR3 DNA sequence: TGTGCCAGCTCCCAGCGGGGGCTGGGTGAGCAGTTCTTC.